The next 8 T cell receptor beta chains were all read from a single sample in a study of T cells in Graves' hyperthyroidism and ophthalmopathy. RNA transcripts gave rise to amplified TCR beta CDR3 regions. TCR CDR3 regions were first amplified by RT-PCR with HTBI primers. TCRdb reanalysed the multiplex PCR reads using MiXCR and keeps one entry per CDR3 protein. Seen here are fewer than 650,000 distinct CDR3 sequences, around 14% observed once, and the top ten hold roughly 7%. Sequenced: blood. The receptors were gathered from a woman in her late teens or twenties with Graves' ophthalmopathy.

This clonotype occurred many times. The rearrangement joins TRBV30 to TRBJ1-3; D gene ambiguous. The germline CDR1 and CDR2 sequences are GTSNPN and SVGIG (reference sequence). Trimming took 5 bases from V and 8 from J, leaving 10 bases between them. The CDR3 has 11 amino acids. CDR3 amino acids: CAWSRTDTIYF. The CDR3 DNA follows: TGTGCCTGGTCCCGGACGGACACCATATATTTT. The whole variable domain, filled in from reference TRBV30 and TRBJ1-3, reads SQTIHQWPATLVQPVGSPLSLECTVEGTSNPNLYWYRQAAGRGLQLLFYSVGIGQISSEVPQNLSASRPQDRQFILSSKKLLLSDSGFYLCAWSRTDTIYFGEGSWLTVV.

This clonotype was counted a few times. The chain's CDR3 is CASSLLGVAGPNTGELFF. DNA of the CDR3: TGTGCCAGCAGCTTGTTGGGAGTAGCGGGCCCGAACACCGGGGAGCTGTTTTTT. This rearrangement joins TRBV5-6 to TRBJ2-2; 7 nucleotides agree with TRBD2. Germline values: CDR1 SGHDT, CDR2 YYEEEE. J gave up 0 bases and V 1 base, and 9 bases lay outside the gene matches. The CDR3 loop spans 18 amino acids. Together with reference TRBV5-6 and TRBJ2-2, the CDR3 gives the full variable domain: DAGVTQSPTHLIKTRGQQVTLRCSPKSGHDTVSWYQQALGQGPQFIFQYYEEEERQRGNFPDRFSGHQFPNYSSELNVNALLLGDSALYLCASSLLGVAGPNTGELFFGEGSRLTVL.

V is TRBV7-9 and J is TRBJ2-2; 9 nucleotides align to TRBD2. Trimming at V came to 4 bases and at J to 4 bases, leaving 13 bases not matched to a gene. Germline-derived CDR1 and CDR2 are SEHNR and FQNEAQ (reference sequence). CDR3 length: 18 residues. CDR3 in amino acids: CASSSSFGLAGSTGELFF. CDR3 DNA: TGTGCCAGCAGCTCCTCATTCGGGCTAGCGGGAAGCACCGGGGAGCTGTTTTTT.

The chain is built from TRBV10-3 and TRBJ1-1, with a possible D match to TRBD1 (5 bases). This CDR3 contains 16 residues. The V gene lost 6 bases and the J gene lost 0 bases, with 17 bases spanning the gap. Germline loops: CDR1 ENHRY, CDR2 SYGVKD. CDR3 in DNA: TGTGCCATCAGCGATCCTGAGACAGCTTTGAACACTGAAGCTTTCTTT. Encoded protein: CAISDPETALNTEAFF.

This clonotype was detected only a few times. The J gene is TRBJ2-7, the V gene TRBV28; 8 bases line up with TRBD2. With V trimmed by 6 bases and J by 3 bases, 4 bases remained unmatched. Germline V gene sequence: CDR1 MDHEN, CDR2 SYDVKM. This CDR3 region has 13 residues. CDR3 sequence reads: CASRVGTSYEQYF. Written as DNA, the CDR3 is TGTGCCAGCAGAGTAGGGACTAGCTACGAGCAGTACTTC.

This chain links TRBV5-4 with TRBJ2-6, with 9 bases fitting TRBD1. Looked up from germline, CDR1 is SGHNT and CDR2 is YYREEE (reference sequence). The CDR3 covers 17 residues. V lost 4 bases and J lost 0; bases outside the gene matches: 5. CDR3 DNA sequence: TGTGCCAGCAGCATGGGACAGGGATTCTCTGGGGCCAACGTCCTGACTTTC. It yields the protein CASSMGQGFSGANVLTF.

This clonotype came up once. This chain connects TRBV11-2 to TRBJ1-5, with D unclear. CDR3 size: 15 residues. Germline CDR1 reads SGHAT; CDR2 reads FQNNGV. The V and J ends lost 1 base and 4 bases respectively, with 11 bases between them. CDR3 sequence: CASSLARGGNQPQHF. The CDR3 bases are TGTGCCAGCAGCTTAGCGCGGGGAGGGAATCAGCCCCAGCATTTT.

Many counts were recorded for this clonotype. The rearrangement links TRBV10-3 to TRBJ2-5, with D possibly being TRBD2 (5 bases). Between the trimmed V and J ends, which lost 9 bases and 5 bases, there was a span of 16 bases. The CDR3 runs to 13 residues. Germline assignment: CDR1 ENHRY and CDR2 SYGVKD. CDR3 protein: CAMRKDFQETQYF. The CDR3 nucleotides are TGTGCCATGAGGAAGGACTTTCAGGAGACCCAGTACTTC.